The 22 T cell receptor beta chains below were found in one sample sequenced in a study of shared T cell receptors in the human thymus. Only in-frame clones appear in the TCRdb table, and some are missing; sequencing was by immunoSEQ multiplex PCR. The data contain approximately 760,000 clones, approximately 83% of them singletons. The same specimen was also included in a second study, on human thymus T cells.

The sample was thymocytes. All receptors derive from a girl under two years old with a congenital heart defect.

This clone was counted between two and nine times. The V call is TRBV7-2, the J call TRBJ2-7, with 7 nucleotides matching TRBD1. After removal of 5 bases from V and 2 bases from J, the junction contained 18 bases not matched to a gene. Per the germline V gene, CDR1 is SGHTA and CDR2 is FQGNSA. The CDR3 extends over 18 amino acids. CDR3 in amino acids: CASSPSGGPGQKTYEQYF. CDR3 bases: TGTGCCAGCAGCCCTTCTGGGGGACCGGGACAGAAAACCTACGAGCAGTACTTC.

This clone turned up a few times. The rearrangement uses TRBV19 and TRBJ2-5; tentatively, D is TRBD1 (6 bases). Germline lookup yields CDR1 LNHDA and CDR2 SQIVND (reference sequence). The V and J ends lost 6 bases and 1 base respectively, with 15 bases between them. CDR3 length: 15 amino acids. CDR3 sequence reads: CASRHRVYSQETQYF. In DNA, the CDR3 is TGTGCCAGTAGACACAGGGTGTACAGCCAAGAGACCCAGTACTTC.

This clone was picked up a small number of times. The J gene is TRBJ1-5, the V gene TRBV6-5, with TRBD1 matching over 7 bases. CDR1 and CDR2 from the germline V gene are MNHEY and SVGAGI. V lost 2 bases, J lost 4 bases, and 8 bases stayed unmatched. CDR3 size: 16 residues. DNA of the CDR3: TGTGCCAGCAGTTACGGCTTCCGGGACAGAAATCAGCCCCAGCATTTT. Its protein is CASSYGFRDRNQPQHF.

The chain uses TRBV4-1 and TRBJ1-5; maybe TRBD1 (6 bases). The CDR3 loop spans 16 amino acids. V shed 0 bases and J shed 6 bases, with 15 bases lying between them. Germline CDR1 and CDR2: MGHRA and YSYEKL. CDR3 sequence reads: CASSQEFWGRVQPQHF. CDR3 nucleotides: TGCGCCAGCAGCCAAGAATTCTGGGGGCGGGTTCAGCCCCAGCATTTT.

The gene calls are TRBV28 and TRBJ1-3, with 7 positions matching TRBD1. CDR1 MDHEN and CDR2 SYDVKM come from the germline V gene. The CDR3 runs 17 residues. V shed 0 bases and J 3 bases; nucleotides not matched to a gene: 8. CDR3 loop: CASSLCINGTDGNTIYF. As DNA, the CDR3 is TGTGCCAGCAGTTTATGCATAAACGGGACAGATGGAAACACCATATATTTT.

This sequence joins TRBV4-1 and TRBJ1-3; unclear D gene. The CDR3 is 14 residues long. Germline loops: CDR1 MGHRA, CDR2 YSYEKL. Trimming left V 4 bases short and J 1 base short, with 8 bases between. CDR3 sequence reads: CASSPQLSGNTIYF. The CDR3 DNA reads as TGCGCCAGCAGCCCACAGCTTTCTGGAAACACCATATATTTT.

The chain carries TRBV27 and TRBJ1-5; D perhaps matches TRBD1 (6 bases). V was clipped by 3 bases and J by 5 bases, with 11 bases between them. The CDR3 is 14 residues long. The germline gives CDR1 MNHEY, CDR2 SMNVEV (reference sequence). The CDR3 coding sequence is TGTGCCAGCAGTTTTTCCAGGGGATATCAGCCCCAGCATTTT. Translated, it gives CASSFSRGYQPQHF.

The chain employs TRBV6-1 and TRBJ2-1, with D possibly matching TRBD2 (6 bases). V was cut by 3 bases and J by 5 bases, with 17 bases left in between. Germline V gene data show CDR1 as MNHNS and CDR2 as SASEGT. The CDR3 contains 16 residues. The CDR3 nucleotides read TGTGCCAGCAGTGAGTATGGTAGCGGAGAAAACAATGAGCAGTTCTTC. It translates to CASSEYGSGENNEQFF.

The rearrangement links TRBV4-3 to TRBJ2-5; 8 bases fit TRBD1. Per the germline V gene, CDR1 is LGHNA and CDR2 is YSLEER. This CDR3 is built from 17 residues. The V and J ends lost 2 bases and 4 bases, in that order; junction bases with no gene match: 12. CDR3 DNA: TGCGCCAGCAGCCAAAGGAGGACAGGGACTTCTACAGAGACCCAGTACTTC. It translates to CASSQRRTGTSTETQYF.

V and J are TRBV5-5 and TRBJ1-1, with D perhaps matching TRBD1 (6 bases). The CDR3 consists of 15 residues. Per germline, CDR1 SGHKS and CDR2 YYEKEE (reference sequence). V lost 4 bases and J lost 3, with 16 bases in between. The CDR3 loop reads CASSPGHGEDTEAFF. DNA for the CDR3: TGTGCCAGCAGCCCGGGACACGGGGAAGACACTGAAGCTTTCTTT.

The DNA of the CDR3 is TGCAGCGTTGAAGATGACGGGACAGGTACCTACAATGAGCAGTTCTTC. Translated, it gives CSVEDDGTGTYNEQFF. The V and J genes are TRBV29-1 and TRBJ2-1; 8 nucleotides match TRBD1. J was trimmed by 2 bases and V by 0 bases; bases with no gene match: 6. The germline V gene encodes CDR1 SQVTM and CDR2 ANQGSEA. The CDR3 covers 16 residues.

This chain uses TRBV4-3 with TRBJ2-7; 8 bases match TRBD1. V dropped 0 bases and J dropped 2; count of bases not matched to a gene: 3. The CDR3 covers 15 residues. Per the germline V gene, CDR1 is LGHNA and CDR2 is YSLEER. CDR3 sequence: CASSQEVQGAYEQYF. As DNA, the CDR3 is TGCGCCAGCAGCCAAGAAGTACAGGGGGCCTACGAGCAGTACTTC.

This clone was detected only once. The genes are TRBV6-1 and TRBJ1-5, with D possibly matching TRBD1 (6 bases). The CDR3 sequence is 14 residues long. Germline V CDR1 and CDR2: MNHNS, SASEGT. The V end lost 2 bases, the J end lost 7 bases, and 12 bases lay between the germline ends. CDR3 amino acids: CASSERGSGQPQHF. The DNA of the CDR3 is TGTGCCAGCAGTGAAAGGGGGTCGGGGCAGCCCCAGCATTTT.

The rearrangement uses TRBV4-2 and TRBJ2-5; D not resolved. This CDR3 spans 18 amino acids. Germline-derived CDR1 and CDR2 are LGHNA and YNFKEQ. V was clipped by 0 bases and J by 0 bases, with 17 bases between them. The CDR3 region has the DNA TGTGCCAGCAGCCAAGATCGACTCCAACAATTAGACCAAGAGACCCAGTACTTC. Amino acid sequence: CASSQDRLQQLDQETQYF.

This clone was observed once. The chain recombines TRBV28 with TRBJ1-2; the match to TRBD1 covers 9 bases. CDR1 is MDHEN and CDR2 is SYDVKM in the germline V gene. The CDR3 extends over 15 amino acids. V was clipped by 6 bases and J by 8 bases; unmatched bases: 13. The CDR3 sequence is CASSRYGQGSGGYTF. The DNA for the CDR3 is TGTGCCAGCAGCCGCTACGGACAGGGGAGTGGCGGCTACACCTTC.

V and J are TRBV4-3 and TRBJ1-2, with D possibly matching TRBD1 (6 bases). The CDR3 has 15 residues. With 0 bases removed from V and 3 bases from J, the gap between germline ends came to 11 bases. Germline V gene data show CDR1 as LGHNA and CDR2 as YSLEER. The CDR3: CASSQDLQGYYGYTF. For the CDR3, the DNA is TGCGCCAGCAGCCAAGATCTACAGGGTTACTATGGCTACACCTTC.

This clone was seen just once. This sequence joins TRBV4-1 and TRBJ2-7, with 8 bases lining up with TRBD2. The V and J ends lost 1 base and 7 bases, in that order; junction bases with no gene match: 9. Germline lookup yields CDR1 MGHRA and CDR2 YSYEKL. The CDR3 is 15 amino acids. CDR3 DNA sequence: TGCGCCAGCAGCCAAGTTAAGCGGGGGACCTTGGAGCAGTACTTC. It encodes CASSQVKRGTLEQYF.

This chain connects TRBV4-2 to TRBJ2-7; TRBD1 aligns across 7 bases. Germline CDR1 LGHNA, CDR2 YNFKEQ. V lost 4 bases and J lost 2; bases outside the gene matches: 5. The CDR3 is made up of 14 amino acids. CDR3 DNA sequence: TGTGCCAGCAGCCGAACGGGACAGCCCTACGAGCAGTACTTC. Translated: CASSRTGQPYEQYF.

V and J are TRBV5-1 and TRBJ1-4, with TRBD1 identical over 8 bases. V trimming: 2 bases; J trimming: 3 bases; junction bases outside the gene matches: 6. The germline gives CDR1 SGHRS, CDR2 YFSETQ. This CDR3 has 16 residues. CDR3 nucleotides: TGCGCCAGCAGCTTTCTCCCGGGACAGGCTAATGAAAAACTGTTTTTT. Its protein product is CASSFLPGQANEKLFF.

This chain joins TRBV6-1 and TRBJ2-5; TRBD2 matches 10 bases. Germline lookup yields CDR1 MNHNS and CDR2 SASEGT. The V and J ends lost 3 bases and 7 bases, in that order; junction bases with no gene match: 8. CDR3 length: 15 residues. The CDR3 sequence is CASSDHSGGPPTQYF. CDR3 nucleotides: TGTGCCAGCAGTGACCATAGCGGGGGGCCCCCGACCCAGTACTTC.

In its sample, this clone was seen a few times. The gene calls are TRBV5-1 and TRBJ1-5; unclear D gene. Germline lookup yields CDR1 SGHRS and CDR2 YFSETQ. V lost 0 bases, J lost 4 bases, and 8 bases lay in between. The CDR3 totals 14 residues. CDR3 in DNA: TGCGCCAGCAGCTTGGCCGCGGGTAATCAGCCCCAGCATTTT. The encoded protein is CASSLAAGNQPQHF.

In its sample, this clone was seen once. The chain recombines TRBV28 with TRBJ1-1; the D is unclear. The length of the CDR3 is 13 residues. V was shortened by 5 bases and J by 3 bases, with 10 bases between the two germline ends. The germline V gene encodes CDR1 MDHEN and CDR2 SYDVKM. Written as DNA, the CDR3 is TGTGCCAGCAGTCGAAGCGCCTACACTGAAGCTTTCTTT. Translated, it gives CASSRSAYTEAFF.